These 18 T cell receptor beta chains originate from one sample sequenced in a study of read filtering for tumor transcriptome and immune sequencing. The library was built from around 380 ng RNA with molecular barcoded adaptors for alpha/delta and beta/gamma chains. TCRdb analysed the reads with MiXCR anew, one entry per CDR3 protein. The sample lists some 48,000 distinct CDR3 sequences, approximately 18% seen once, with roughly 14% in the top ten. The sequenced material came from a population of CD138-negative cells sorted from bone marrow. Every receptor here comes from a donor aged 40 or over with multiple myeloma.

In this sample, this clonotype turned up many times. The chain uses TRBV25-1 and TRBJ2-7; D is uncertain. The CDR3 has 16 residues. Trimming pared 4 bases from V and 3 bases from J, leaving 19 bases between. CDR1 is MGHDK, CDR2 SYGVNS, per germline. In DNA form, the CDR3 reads TGTGCCAGCAGTGCGAGTCTCGAGGCGCCGAACTACGAGCAGTACTTC. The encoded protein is CASSASLEAPNYEQYF.

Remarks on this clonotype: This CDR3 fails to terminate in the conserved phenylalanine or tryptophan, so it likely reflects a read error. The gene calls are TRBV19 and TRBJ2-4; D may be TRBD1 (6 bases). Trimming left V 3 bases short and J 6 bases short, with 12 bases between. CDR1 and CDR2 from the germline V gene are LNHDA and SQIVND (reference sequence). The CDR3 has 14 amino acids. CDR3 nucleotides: TGTGCCAGTAGTATCTACGTAGGGGGAAACATTCAGTACCTC. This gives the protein CASSIYVGGNIQYL.

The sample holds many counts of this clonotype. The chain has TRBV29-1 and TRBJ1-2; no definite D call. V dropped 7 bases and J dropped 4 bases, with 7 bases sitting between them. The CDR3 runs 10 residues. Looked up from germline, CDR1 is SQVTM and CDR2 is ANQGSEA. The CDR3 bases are TGCAGCGCCGTAGGCTATGGCTACACCTTC. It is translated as CSAVGYGYTF.

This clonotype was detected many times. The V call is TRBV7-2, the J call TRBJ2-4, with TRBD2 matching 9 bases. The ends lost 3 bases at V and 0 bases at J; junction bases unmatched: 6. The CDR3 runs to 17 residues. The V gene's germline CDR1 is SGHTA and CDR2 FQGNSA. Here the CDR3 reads CASSLRSGRLAKNIQYF. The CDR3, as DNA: TGTGCCAGCAGCTTGAGAAGCGGGAGGCTAGCCAAAAACATTCAGTACTTC.

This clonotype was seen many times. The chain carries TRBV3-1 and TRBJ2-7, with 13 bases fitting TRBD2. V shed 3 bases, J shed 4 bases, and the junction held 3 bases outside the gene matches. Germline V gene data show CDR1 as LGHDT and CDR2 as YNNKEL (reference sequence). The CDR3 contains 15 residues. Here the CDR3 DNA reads TGTGCCAGCAGCCACCGGACTAGCGGGAGTTACGAGCAGTACTTC. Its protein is CASSHRTSGSYEQYF.

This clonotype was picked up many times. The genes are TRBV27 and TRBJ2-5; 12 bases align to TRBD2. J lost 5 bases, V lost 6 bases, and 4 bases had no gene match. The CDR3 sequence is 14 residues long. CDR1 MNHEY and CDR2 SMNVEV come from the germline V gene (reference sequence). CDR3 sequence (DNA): TGTGCCAGCAGACTAGCGGGAGGTTCTGAGACCCAGTACTTC. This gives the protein CASRLAGGSETQYF.

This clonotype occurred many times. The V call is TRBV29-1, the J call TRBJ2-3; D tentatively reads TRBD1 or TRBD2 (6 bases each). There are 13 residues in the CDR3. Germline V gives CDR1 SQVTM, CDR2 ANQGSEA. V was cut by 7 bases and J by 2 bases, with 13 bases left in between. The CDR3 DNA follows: TGCAGCGGTAAGACGGGGGCCACAGATACGCAGTATTTT. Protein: CSGKTGATDTQYF.

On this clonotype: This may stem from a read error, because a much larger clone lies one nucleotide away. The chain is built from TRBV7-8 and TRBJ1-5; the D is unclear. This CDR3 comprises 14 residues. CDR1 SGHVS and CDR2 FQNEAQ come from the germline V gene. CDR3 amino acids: CAGSLAGVFQPQHF. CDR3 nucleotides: TGTGCCGGCAGCTTAGCGGGAGTCTTTCAGCCCCAGCATTTT.

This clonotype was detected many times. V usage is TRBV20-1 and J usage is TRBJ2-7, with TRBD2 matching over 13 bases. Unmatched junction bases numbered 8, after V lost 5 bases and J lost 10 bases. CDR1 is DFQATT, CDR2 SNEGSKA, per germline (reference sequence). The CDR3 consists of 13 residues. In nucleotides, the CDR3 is TGCAGTGCTTCCGGACTAGCGGGAGACCTCCAGTACTTC. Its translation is CSASGLAGDLQYF.

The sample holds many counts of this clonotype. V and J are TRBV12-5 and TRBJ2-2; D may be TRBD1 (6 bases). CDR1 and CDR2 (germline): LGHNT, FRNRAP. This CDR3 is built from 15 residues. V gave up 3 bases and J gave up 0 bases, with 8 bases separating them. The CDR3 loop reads CASGFGTTNTGELFF. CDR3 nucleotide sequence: TGTGCTAGTGGTTTCGGGACAACGAACACCGGGGAGCTGTTTTTT.

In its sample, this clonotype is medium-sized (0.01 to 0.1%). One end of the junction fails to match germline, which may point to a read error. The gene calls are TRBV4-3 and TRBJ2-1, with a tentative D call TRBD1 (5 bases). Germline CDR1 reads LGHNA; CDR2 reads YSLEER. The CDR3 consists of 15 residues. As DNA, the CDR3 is TGTGCCAGCAGCCATTTTTCGGACAACTACAATGAGCAGTTCTTC. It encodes CASSHFSDNYNEQFF.

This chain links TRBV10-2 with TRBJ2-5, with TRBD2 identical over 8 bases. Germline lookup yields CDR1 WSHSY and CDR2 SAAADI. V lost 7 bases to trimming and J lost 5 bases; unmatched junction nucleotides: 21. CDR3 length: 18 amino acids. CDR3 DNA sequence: TGCGCCAGCACCCGCGGAAGTCTAGCGGGTGTAGCGGGGGAGACCCAGTACTTC. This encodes CASTRGSLAGVAGETQYF.

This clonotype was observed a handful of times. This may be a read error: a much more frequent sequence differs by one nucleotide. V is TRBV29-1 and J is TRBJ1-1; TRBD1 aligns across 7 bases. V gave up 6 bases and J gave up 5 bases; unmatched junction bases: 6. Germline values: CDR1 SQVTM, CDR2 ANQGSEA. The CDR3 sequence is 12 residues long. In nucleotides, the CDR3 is TGCAGCGTCATAGTACAGGGGACTGAAGCTTTCTTT. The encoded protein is CSVIVQGTEAFF. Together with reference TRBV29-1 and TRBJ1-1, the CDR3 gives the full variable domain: SAVISQKPSRDICQRGTSLTIQCQVDSQVTMMFWYRQQPGQSLTLIATANQGSEATYESGFVIDKFPISRPNLTFSTLTVSNMSPEDSSIYLCSVIVQGTEAFFGQGTRLTVV.

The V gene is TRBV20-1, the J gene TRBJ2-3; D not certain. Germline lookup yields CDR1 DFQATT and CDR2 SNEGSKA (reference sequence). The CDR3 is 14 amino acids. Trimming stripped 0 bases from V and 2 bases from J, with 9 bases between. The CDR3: CSARDPGPTDTQYF. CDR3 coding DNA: TGCAGTGCTAGAGATCCTGGCCCCACAGATACGCAGTATTTT.

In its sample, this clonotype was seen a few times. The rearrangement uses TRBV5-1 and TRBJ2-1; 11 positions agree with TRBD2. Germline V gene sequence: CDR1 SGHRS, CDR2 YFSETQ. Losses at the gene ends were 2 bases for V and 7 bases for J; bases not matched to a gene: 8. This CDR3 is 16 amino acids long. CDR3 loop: CASSFYSGRARNEQFF. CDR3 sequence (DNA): TGCGCCAGCAGCTTCTATAGCGGGAGGGCCCGGAATGAGCAGTTCTTC.

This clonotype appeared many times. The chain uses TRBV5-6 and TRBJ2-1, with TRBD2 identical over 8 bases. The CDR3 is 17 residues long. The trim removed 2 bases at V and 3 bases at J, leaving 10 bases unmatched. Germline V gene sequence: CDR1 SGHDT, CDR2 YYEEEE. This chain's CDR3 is CASSFSRGTRYYNEQFF. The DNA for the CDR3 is TGTGCCAGCAGCTTTTCCCGGGGGACTAGATACTACAATGAGCAGTTCTTC.

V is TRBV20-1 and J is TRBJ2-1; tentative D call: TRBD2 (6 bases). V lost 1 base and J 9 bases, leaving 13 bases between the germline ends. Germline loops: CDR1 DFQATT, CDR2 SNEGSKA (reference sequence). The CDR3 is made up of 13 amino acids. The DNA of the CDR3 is TGCAGTGCTAGAGGCCAGATGGAGGGTGAGCAGTTCTTC. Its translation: CSARGQMEGEQFF.

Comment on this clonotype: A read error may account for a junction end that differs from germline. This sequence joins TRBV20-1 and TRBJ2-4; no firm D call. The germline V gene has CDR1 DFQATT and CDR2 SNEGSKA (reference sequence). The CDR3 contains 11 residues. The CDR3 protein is CSAVSKNIQYF. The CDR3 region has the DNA TGCAGTGCAGTATCCAAAAACATCCAGTACTTC.